A single sample gave rise to the 13 T cell receptor beta chains below, sequenced in a study of T cells in Graves' hyperthyroidism and ophthalmopathy. There were TCR beta CDR3 regions amplified from RNA transcripts. The primer set for the first-round RT-PCR of the TCR CDR3 was HTBI. TCRdb processed the multiplex PCR reads anew with MiXCR; each CDR3 protein has one entry. In the table there are 90,000 to 120,000 distinct CDR3 sequences, about a sixth of which are singletons. Sequenced input: blood. The receptor set was obtained from a woman aged 45 to 65 with Graves' hyperthyroidism.

Many counts were recorded for this clonotype. The rearrangement links TRBV11-3 to TRBJ2-3, with 13 bases matching TRBD2. The CDR3 has 16 residues. Trimming took 3 bases from V and 5 from J; bases not matched to a gene: 5. The germline gives CDR1 SGHNT, CDR2 YENEEA. CDR3 region: CASSFGLAGVVDTQYF. The CDR3 region has the DNA TGTGCCAGCAGCTTTGGACTAGCGGGAGTGGTAGATACGCAGTATTTT.

This clonotype has a handful of counts. One end of the junction is discordant with germline, which a read error may explain. This rearrangement joins TRBV7-9 to TRBJ2-3; 7 bases are shared with TRBD1. The CDR3 has 12 residues. The germline gives CDR1 SEHNR, CDR2 FQNEAQ (reference sequence). In nucleotides, the CDR3 is TGTGCCGGCAGCAGACAGGGCGATACGCAGTATTTT. It codes for CAGSRQGDTQYF.

This clonotype came up many times. The genes are TRBV4-1 and TRBJ2-3; TRBD2 might be the D (6 bases). The CDR3 length is 16 residues. V was cut by 4 bases and J by 2 bases, with 16 bases left in between. Germline V gene data show CDR1 as MGHRA and CDR2 as YSYEKL. CDR3 region: CASSPIGLSNTDTQYF. The CDR3 bases are TGCGCCAGCAGCCCAATCGGACTATCTAACACAGATACGCAGTATTTT.

This clonotype was observed at least ten times. J is TRBJ2-1 and V is TRBV28, with D tentatively TRBD2 (6 bases). Germline V gene lookup returns CDR1 MDHEN and CDR2 SYDVKM. The CDR3 is made up of 16 amino acids. V dropped 4 bases and J dropped 6 bases, with 19 bases sitting between them. The CDR3 reads CASSSPAGGVGNEQFF. In DNA, the CDR3 is TGTGCCAGCAGTTCTCCCGCAGGCGGGGTGGGCAATGAGCAGTTCTTC.

This clonotype was recorded at least ten times. The chain employs TRBV28 and TRBJ2-7, with D perhaps TRBD1 or TRBD2 (6 bases each). CDR1 is MDHEN, CDR2 SYDVKM, per germline. The germline V and J ends were trimmed by 5 bases and 7 bases, with 12 bases remaining between them. The CDR3 covers 12 residues. The CDR3 region is CASSRGAGEQYV. CDR3 nucleotides: TGTGCCAGCAGTAGGGGGGCGGGTGAGCAGTACGTC.

This clonotype was picked up many times. This sequence joins TRBV29-1 and TRBJ2-2; TRBD1 aligns across 9 bases. The germline V gene encodes CDR1 SQVTM and CDR2 ANQGSEA. The CDR3 extends over 15 amino acids. J lost 4 bases, V lost 2 bases, and 5 bases had no gene match. CDR3 nucleotide sequence: TGCAGCGTTGAAAACAGGGGGCGAGGCACCGGGGAGCTGTTTTTT. Protein product: CSVENRGRGTGELFF.

This clonotype was detected many times. The V gene is TRBV12-3 or TRBV12-4, the J gene TRBJ1-1; D unclear. Trimming left V 3 bases short and J 7 bases short, with 12 bases between. The CDR3 has 13 residues. CDR3 amino acids: CASSLREGGEAFF. CDR3 DNA sequence: TGTGCCAGCAGTTTGAGGGAGGGCGGTGAAGCTTTCTTT.

This clonotype has at least ten counts. This rearrangement joins TRBV7-6 to TRBJ2-3; D is uncertain. The germline V gene encodes CDR1 SGHVS and CDR2 FNYEAQ. V was pared by 2 bases and J by 2 bases, with 20 bases between. This CDR3 is 18 amino acids long. Written as DNA, the CDR3 is TGTGCCAGCAGCTTACTCCCTAACTGGCGAGGATACACAGATACGCAGTATTTT. Translated: CASSLLPNWRGYTDTQYF.

The table lists this clonotype with many counts. The chain employs TRBV28 and TRBJ1-1; the D is unclear. CDR1 is MDHEN and CDR2 is SYDVKM in the germline V gene. Trimming removed 4 bases from V and 10 bases from J, with 13 bases in between. The CDR3 is made up of 12 amino acids. The CDR3 DNA reads as TGTGCCAGCAGTTCCCGGTGGGTTAGAGCTTTCTTT. Translated, it gives CASSSRWVRAFF.

This clonotype showed up many times. The chain has TRBV7-3 and TRBJ1-2; D perhaps matches TRBD1 (5 bases). CDR1 and CDR2 (germline): SGHTA, FQGTGA. V lost 0 bases, J lost 7 bases, and 12 bases lay in between. The CDR3 is made up of 14 amino acids. The CDR3 loop is CASSLTDSAGGYTF. DNA of the CDR3: TGTGCCAGCAGCTTAACTGACAGTGCAGGTGGCTACACCTTC.

This clonotype was observed many times. The chain uses TRBV18 and TRBJ1-1, with TRBD1 as a possible D gene (5 bases). The V gene's germline CDR1 is KGHSH and CDR2 LQKENI. Trimming cost V 6 bases and J 9 bases, with 23 bases left between them. The CDR3 contains 15 residues. The CDR3 DNA is TGTGCCAGCTCGGCAATTCTGGAGCGGGGGGTTAAAGCTTTCTTT. Translated: CASSAILERGVKAFF.

This clonotype was seen a few times. The rearrangement joins TRBV20-1 to TRBJ1-6; no reliable D call. CDR1 and CDR2 from the germline V gene are DFQATT and SNEGSKA (reference sequence). Between the trimmed V and J ends, which lost 0 bases and 10 bases, there was a span of 10 bases. The CDR3 runs 13 residues. CDR3: CSARESRRSPLHF. CDR3 in DNA: TGCAGTGCTAGAGAATCCAGAAGGTCACCCCTCCACTTT.

This sequence joins TRBV9 and TRBJ2-7, with 10 bases identical to TRBD2. The germline gives CDR1 SGDLS, CDR2 YYNGEE. CDR3 size: 14 residues. The trim removed 2 bases at V and 7 bases at J, leaving 6 bases unmatched. Here the CDR3 reads CASSVAISGREQYF. The CDR3 DNA is TGTGCCAGCAGCGTCGCCATTAGCGGGAGGGAGCAGTACTTC. Full variable domain (outside the CDR3, taken from reference TRBV9 and TRBJ2-7): DSGVTQTPKHLITATGQRVTLRCSPRSGDLSVYWYQQSLDQGLQFLIQYYNGEERAKGNILERFSAQQFPDLHSELNLSSLELGDSALYFCASSVAISGREQYFGPGTRLTVT.